The rows below give T cell receptor beta chains drawn from one sample of a study of blood T cell repertoires in COVID-19. Clones were sequenced by immunoSEQ multiplex PCR, and TCRdb holds only the in-frame ones, with some missing. The data contain 200,000 to 250,000 clones, 80% to 90% of them seen just once; the ten biggest clones take up under 15%. The material sequenced was peripheral blood. Receptors originate from a human donor in a cohort sampled during active COVID-19. Each CDR3 is given without its conserved first and last residue.

TRBJ1-1 12 TRBV6-4 ASSDSSGITEAF
TRBJ2-5 13 TRBV5-1 ASSLPAGPQETQY
TRBJ2-3 17 TRBV27 ASSLYGASGRAGTDTQY
TRBJ2-5 16 TRBV18 ASSPRTSGSGGQETQY
TRBJ1-2 13 TRBV14 ASSQVNRGGNGYT
TRBJ2-7 13 TRBV19 ASTTGHSSSYEQY
TRBJ2-7 13 TRBV7-8 ASSSSGGGSYEQY
TRBJ2-7 11 TRBV6-5 ASSRDRGYEQY
TRBJ1-2 10 TRBV30 AWSVLAYGYT
TRBJ2-1 13 TRBV3-1/TRBV3-2 ASSPSGGGYNEQF
TRBJ2-7 13 TRBV30 AWSVRLRKSYEQY
TRBJ2-7 16 TRBV18 ASSPPWAASGPTYEQY
TRBJ2-2 19 TRBV7-6 ASSFPQADDRPRSNTGELF
TRBJ2-2 11 TRBV5-8 ASSLYGRGELF
TRBJ2-7 11 TRBV29-1 SAGYRGKDEQY
TRBJ2-3 13 TRBV24-1 ATSDFGTGSDTQY
TRBJ1-1 12 TRBV29-1 SVEGRTPNTEAF
TRBJ1-4 15 TRBV18 ASSSLAVGQVEEKLF
TRBJ1-4 13 TRBV19 AAAGLPPRREKLF
TRBJ2-3 16 TRBV7-2 ASSRRLLAADSTDTQY
TRBJ1-2 15 TRBV7-2 ASSLDGQGMRSYGYT
TRBJ1-6 14 TRBV7-2 ASSGTGTGQGSPLH
TRBJ1-4 12 TRBV19 ASRLDIANEKLF
TRBJ2-7 12 TRBV5-1 ASSLMTGGDEQY
TRBJ1-5 15 TRBV19 ASQDRGLYFSNQPQH
TRBJ2-1 16 TRBV19 ASSLSGLAGLNYNEQF
TRBJ2-3 14 TRBV19 ASSPHRGGITDTQY
TRBJ2-2 12 TRBV7-9 ASSLHRDTGELF
TRBJ2-3 13 TRBV5-1 ASSLGGGYTDTQY
TRBJ2-1 14 TRBV4-1 ASSRGLAGRYNEQF
TRBJ2-5 11 TRBV7-2 ASSPGLLETQY
TRBJ2-7 14 TRBV25-1 ASSEPRLFIYEKQY
TRBJ1-2 10 TRBV27 ASSLTGDGYT